The 26 T cell receptor beta chains below were found in one sample sequenced in a study of OX40 agonist ivuxolimab in advanced cancers. Profiling relied on immunoSEQ multiplex PCR, and the TCRdb table lists in-frame clones only, not all of them. The sample has approximately 100,000 clones; 90% are singletons. The input for sequencing was CD4+ or CD8+ T cells sorted from blood, taken in a trial of the OX40 agonist ivuxolimab. The receptors stem from an adult with an advanced solid tumor such as melanoma, head and neck, liver or kidney cancer.

The V call is TRBV7-8, the J call TRBJ2-5, with D unresolved. Germline V gene data show CDR1 as SGHVS and CDR2 as FQNEAQ. V lost 5 bases, J lost 7 bases, and 23 bases lay in between. This CDR3 is 16 amino acids long. The CDR3 DNA reads TGTGCCAGCAGCCCTCGGGTCGCGGCGGAACCTGGGACCCAGTACTTC. Amino acids: CASSPRVAAEPGTQYF.

In this sample, this clone turned up a few times. This chain links TRBV11-2 with TRBJ1-3; no definite D call. CDR3 length: 17 amino acids. Germline V CDR1 and CDR2: SGHAT, FQNNGV. Trimming cost V 2 bases and J 3 bases, with 17 bases left between them. This CDR3 is CASSLYGTAGFGNTIYF. The CDR3 DNA is TGTGCCAGCAGCTTATACGGCACGGCGGGATTTGGAAACACCATATATTTT.

The V call is TRBV4-3, the J call TRBJ2-3, with unresolved D. The V end lost 1 base, the J end lost 0 bases, and 11 bases lay between the germline ends. This CDR3 has 16 residues. CDR1 LGHNA and CDR2 YSLEER come from the germline V gene. The CDR3 loop is CASSQVYDESTDTQYF. The CDR3 nucleotides read TGCGCCAGCAGCCAAGTTTACGACGAAAGCACAGATACGCAGTATTTT.

CDR3 in amino acids: CASSQTSGSVYEQFF. CDR3 DNA: TGCGCCAGCAGCCAGACTAGCGGGAGTGTCTATGAGCAGTTCTTC. The chain uses TRBV5-1 and TRBJ2-1; TRBD2 matches 12 bases. V lost 4 bases and J lost 8; bases outside the gene matches: 7. CDR3 size: 15 residues. Germline CDR1 SGHRS, CDR2 YFSETQ. The full variable domain, its missing parts supplied by reference TRBV5-1 and TRBJ2-1, is KAGVTQTPRYLIKTRGQQVTLSCSPISGHRSVSWYQQTPGQGLQFLFEYFSETQRNKGNFPGRFSGRQFSNSRSEMNVSTLELGDSALYLCASSQTSGSVYEQFFGPGTRLTVL.

This clone was counted once. V and J are TRBV19 and TRBJ2-1, with a tentative D call TRBD2 (6 bases). V was cut by 9 bases and J by 0 bases, with 15 bases left in between. Germline CDR1 LNHDA, CDR2 SQIVND (reference sequence). This CDR3 is built from 15 residues. CDR3 sequence: CARLRAGHSYNEQFF. As DNA, the CDR3 is TGTGCCAGGCTCAGGGCGGGGCACTCCTACAATGAGCAGTTCTTC. Supplemented by reference TRBV19 and TRBJ2-1, the full variable domain reads DGGITQSPKYLFRKEGQNVTLSCEQNLNHDAMYWYRQDPGQGLRLIYYSQIVNDFQKGDIAEGYSVSREKKESFPLTVTSAQKNPTAFYLCARLRAGHSYNEQFFGPGTRLTVL.

The chain is built from TRBV30 and TRBJ2-7; possible D gene TRBD1, 5 bases. Trimming pared 0 bases from V and 2 bases from J, leaving 11 bases between. The germline gives CDR1 GTSNPN, CDR2 SVGIG (reference sequence). The CDR3 totals 14 residues. CDR3 protein: CAWSVGAGPYEQYF. CDR3 coding DNA: TGTGCCTGGAGTGTAGGGGCAGGGCCCTACGAGCAGTACTTC.

The V and J genes are TRBV6-1 and TRBJ2-3; 11 bases match TRBD2. The CDR3 covers 15 residues. The junction had 3 bases not matched to a gene; V was cut back by 5 bases and J by 2 bases. Per the germline V gene, CDR1 is MNHNS and CDR2 is SASEGT. The CDR3 sequence: CASSLAGGTTDTQYF. The CDR3 nucleotides read TGTGCCAGCAGTCTAGCGGGAGGTACCACAGATACGCAGTATTTT.

This chain uses TRBV2 with TRBJ2-7; 10 bases are a match to TRBD1. Germline V gene lookup returns CDR1 SNHLY and CDR2 FYNNEI. The CDR3 covers 15 residues. J was trimmed by 6 bases and V by 6 bases; bases with no gene match: 11. The CDR3 sequence is CASSVLGQGGFEQYF. The CDR3 bases are TGTGCCAGCAGCGTCCTCGGACAGGGGGGATTCGAGCAGTACTTC. The full variable domain, rest sourced from reference TRBV2 and TRBJ2-7, is EPEVTQTPSHQVTQMGQEVILRCVPISNHLYFYWYRQILGQKVEFLVSFYNNEISEKSEIFDDQFSVERPDGSNFTLKIRSTKLEDSAMYFCASSVLGQGGFEQYFGPGTRLTVT.

This chain uses TRBV7-2 with TRBJ1-6, with D perhaps matching TRBD1 (5 bases). Per the germline V gene, CDR1 is SGHTA and CDR2 is FQGNSA. V lost 5 bases and J lost 8, with 19 bases in between. The CDR3 sequence is 16 residues long. This CDR3 is CASSPRFGRDYSPLHF. CDR3 sequence (DNA): TGTGCCAGCAGCCCCCGTTTCGGCAGGGATTATTCACCCCTCCACTTT.

The rearrangement joins TRBV9 to TRBJ2-7, with 8 bases aligning to TRBD1. V gave up 2 bases and J gave up 2 bases; unmatched junction bases: 6. CDR3 length: 15 residues. The V gene's germline CDR1 is SGDLS and CDR2 YYNGEE. For the CDR3, the DNA is TGTGCCAGCAGCGTGTATCCGGGACAGGCCTACGAGCAGTACTTC. Translation: CASSVYPGQAYEQYF.

Worth noting for this clone: One end of the junction varies from germline; a read error may be responsible. This chain links TRBV7-7 with TRBJ2-5; TRBD2 matches 10 bases. The CDR3 is 15 residues long. The germline gives CDR1 SSHAT, CDR2 FNYEAQ (reference sequence). CDR3 loop: CASSTGTSVRETQYF. CDR3 DNA sequence: TGTGCTAGCAGTACCGGGACTAGCGTGCGGGAGACCCAGTACTTC.

The chain recombines TRBV18 with TRBJ2-3; D uncertain. V was trimmed by 1 base and J by 3 bases, leaving 11 bases between them. Per the germline V gene, CDR1 is KGHSH and CDR2 is LQKENI. The CDR3 spans 15 residues. CDR3 region: CASSPRAEGTDTQYF. In DNA form, the CDR3 reads TGTGCCAGCTCACCACGGGCAGAAGGGACAGATACGCAGTATTTT.

This sequence joins TRBV7-2 and TRBJ2-5; TRBD1 aligns across 10 bases. This CDR3 is 15 amino acids long. Germline CDR1 is SGHTA and CDR2 is FQGNSA. V gave up 4 bases and J gave up 5 bases; unmatched junction bases: 7. DNA of the CDR3: TGTGCCAGCAGCTCCCAGACAGGGGGCAAGGAGACCCAGTACTTC. It translates to CASSSQTGGKETQYF.

The genes are TRBV28 and TRBJ2-3, with 7 bases fitting TRBD2. CDR1 is MDHEN, CDR2 SYDVKM, per germline. The CDR3 has 13 residues. After removal of 8 bases from V and 5 bases from J, the junction contained 7 bases not matched to a gene. The CDR3: CASLSGTVDTQYF. CDR3 nucleotides: TGTGCCAGCTTGAGCGGGACGGTAGATACGCAGTATTTT.

CDR3 residues: CASSFGQSTDTQYF. In DNA form, the CDR3 reads TGTGCCAGCAGTTTTGGACAGTCCACAGATACGCAGTATTTT. The V and J genes are TRBV28 and TRBJ2-3; D possibly corresponds to TRBD1 (6 bases). V lost 3 bases to trimming and J lost 2 bases, with 9 bases between them. This CDR3 spans 14 amino acids. In germline, CDR1 is MDHEN, CDR2 SYDVKM.

The chain employs TRBV7-3 and TRBJ2-2, with D perhaps TRBD2 (7 bases). The CDR3 sequence is 16 residues long. V was trimmed by 0 bases and J by 3 bases, leaving 11 bases between them. Germline-derived CDR1 and CDR2 are SGHTA and FQGTGA. CDR3 nucleotide sequence: TGTGCCAGCAGCTTAACACAGGGAGGGGACACCGGGGAGCTGTTTTTT. It encodes CASSLTQGGDTGELFF.

This clone was seen only a few times. The CDR3 protein is CASSRDSTYEQYF. Here the CDR3 DNA reads TGTGCCAGCAGCCGGGACAGCACCTACGAGCAGTACTTC. The chain carries TRBV6-4 and TRBJ2-7, with 7 bases matching TRBD1. Germline lookup yields CDR1 MRHNA and CDR2 SNTAGT. The length of the CDR3 is 13 residues. The V gene end was trimmed by 6 bases and the J gene end by 2 bases; junction bases not matched to a gene: 4.

This chain connects TRBV6-5 to TRBJ1-3, with D unresolved. The V and J ends lost 5 bases and 3 bases respectively, with 14 bases between them. Germline lookup yields CDR1 MNHEY and CDR2 SVGAGI. The CDR3 runs to 15 residues. CDR3 sequence reads: CASSSGRRGGNTIYF. DNA of the CDR3: TGTGCCAGCAGTAGCGGGAGACGGGGTGGAAACACCATATATTTT.

The V call is TRBV5-1, the J call TRBJ2-7; TRBD2 aligns across 7 bases. The CDR3 totals 14 residues. The germline CDR1 and CDR2 sequences are SGHRS and YFSETQ. V shed 2 bases, J shed 3 bases, and the junction held 5 bases outside the gene matches. The CDR3 spells CASSFGSGNYEQYF. The CDR3 bases are TGCGCCAGCAGCTTCGGGAGCGGGAACTACGAGCAGTACTTC.

The V gene is TRBV19, the J gene TRBJ1-2; D unclear. This CDR3 has 14 amino acids. V was pared by 2 bases and J by 0 bases, with 7 bases between. Germline V lookup: CDR1 LNHDA, CDR2 SQIVND (reference sequence). The CDR3 nucleotides read TGTGCCAGTAGTATAATAGCCGCTAACTATGGCTACACCTTC. Its protein is CASSIIAANYGYTF.

This clone was seen more than once but under ten times. V and J are TRBV4-3 and TRBJ2-2; D gene unclear. The CDR3 length is 13 residues. V was clipped by 3 bases and J by 8 bases, with 10 bases between them. The germline CDR1 and CDR2 sequences are LGHNA and YSLEER. The CDR3 region has the DNA TGCGCCAGCAGCCAGATGTATAGTGGGGAGCTGTTTTTT. Protein product: CASSQMYSGELFF.

The V call is TRBV7-2, the J call TRBJ2-4; no reliable D call. Trimming cost V 3 bases and J 2 bases, with 5 bases left between them. Germline loops: CDR1 SGHTA, CDR2 FQGNSA. The CDR3 loop spans 13 amino acids. CDR3 coding DNA: TGTGCCAGCAGCTTGGAACCCAAAAACATTCAGTACTTC. It specifies CASSLEPKNIQYF.

The chain recombines TRBV10-1 with TRBJ2-4, with 7 bases aligning to TRBD2. CDR3 size: 17 residues. Germline values: CDR1 WNHNN, CDR2 SYGVQD (reference sequence). Trimming removed 4 bases from V and 1 base from J; junction bases left unmatched: 10. CDR3 in amino acids: CASSGTRGGAAKNIQYF. The CDR3, as DNA: TGCGCCAGCAGTGGGACTAGAGGTGGAGCGGCCAAAAACATTCAGTACTTC.

V and J are TRBV27 and TRBJ1-2, with D unclear. CDR1 is MNHEY and CDR2 is SMNVEV in the germline V gene (reference sequence). The CDR3 is made up of 16 amino acids. Trimming removed 6 bases from V and 2 bases from J, with 19 bases in between. In DNA, the CDR3 is TGTGCCAGCAGCCGGACTGGGGTCGGATCAAACTATGGCTACACCTTC. This codes for CASSRTGVGSNYGYTF.

This clone was counted a single time. The V call is TRBV28, the J call TRBJ2-3; 8 bases agree with TRBD2. Germline values: CDR1 MDHEN, CDR2 SYDVKM. CDR3 length equals 17 residues. With 2 bases clipped from V and 1 base from J, the junction kept 8 bases outside the gene matches. The CDR3 nucleotides read TGTGCCAGCAGTTTAGGTGTTGAGACTAGCGGCACAGATACGCAGTATTTT. It yields the protein CASSLGVETSGTDTQYF.

The chain has TRBV29-1 and TRBJ1-1; the D gene is possibly TRBD1 (6 bases). The V gene's germline CDR1 is SQVTM and CDR2 ANQGSEA. This CDR3 comprises 12 residues. Deletions cut 4 bases from V and 7 bases from J, with 13 bases between. The CDR3 DNA reads TGCAGCGTTGGACAGGTCTACGTTGAAGCTTTCTTT. Protein product: CSVGQVYVEAFF.